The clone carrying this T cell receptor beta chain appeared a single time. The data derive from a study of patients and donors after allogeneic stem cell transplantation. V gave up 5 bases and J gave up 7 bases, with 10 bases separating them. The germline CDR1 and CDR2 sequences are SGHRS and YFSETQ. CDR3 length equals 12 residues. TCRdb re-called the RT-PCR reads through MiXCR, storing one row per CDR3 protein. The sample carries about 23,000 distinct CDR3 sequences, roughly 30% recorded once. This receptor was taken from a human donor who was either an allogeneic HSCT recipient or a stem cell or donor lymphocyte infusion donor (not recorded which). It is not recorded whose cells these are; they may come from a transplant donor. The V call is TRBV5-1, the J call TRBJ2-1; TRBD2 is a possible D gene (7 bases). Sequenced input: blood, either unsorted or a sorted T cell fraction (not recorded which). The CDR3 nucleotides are TGCGCCAGCAGAGGGGGGGAAAATGAGCAGTTCTTC. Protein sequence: CASRGGENEQFF.